This T cell receptor beta chain was profiled in a study of T cells after yellow fever vaccination. Background on the study: The authors prepared low-cell-number fractions using SMART-Seq v4 Ultra Low Input.

This CDR3 is built from 12 residues. Trimming removed 7 bases at V and 12 bases at J, with 16 bases between. Germline V gives CDR1 MDHEN, CDR2 SYDVKM. Notes on the study in general: The secondary T-cell response peaked on day 5, not day 15, but was weaker.

Template switching by 5'RACE produced TCR cDNA, adding a universal primer site and UMIs. TCRdb processed the 5' RACE reads anew with MiXCR; each CDR3 protein has one entry. This repertoire shows roughly 500,000 distinct CDR3 sequences, less than 20% found once; its top ten account for around an eighth. This clonotype was counted between two and nine times. Its antigen is unidentified. The sample was PBMCs, taken 15 days after the yellow fever booster vaccination. The TCR comes from a man younger than 40 who received the YFV17D yellow fever vaccine. This chain joins TRBV28 and TRBJ2-1; the D gene is possibly TRBD2 (6 bases). CDR3 in amino acids: CASKPAGSSQFF. The CDR3 DNA is TGTGCCAGCAAACCCGCCGGGAGCTCGCAGTTCTTC.